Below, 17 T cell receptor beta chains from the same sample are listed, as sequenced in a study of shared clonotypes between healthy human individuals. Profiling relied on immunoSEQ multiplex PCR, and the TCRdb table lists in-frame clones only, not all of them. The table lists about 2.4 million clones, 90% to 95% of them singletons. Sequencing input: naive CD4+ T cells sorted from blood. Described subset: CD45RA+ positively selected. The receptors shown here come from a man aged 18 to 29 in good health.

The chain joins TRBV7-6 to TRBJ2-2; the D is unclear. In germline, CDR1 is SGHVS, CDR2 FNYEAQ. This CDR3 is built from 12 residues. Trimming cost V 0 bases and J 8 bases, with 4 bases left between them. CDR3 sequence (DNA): TGTGCCAGCAGCTTAGCGTTTGGGGAGCTGTTTTTT. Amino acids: CASSLAFGELFF.

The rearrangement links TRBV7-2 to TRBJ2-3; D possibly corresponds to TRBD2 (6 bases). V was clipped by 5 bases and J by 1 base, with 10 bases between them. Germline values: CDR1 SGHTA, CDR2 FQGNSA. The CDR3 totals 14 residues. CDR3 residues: CASSETRGTDTQYF. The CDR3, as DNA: TGTGCCAGCAGCGAGACTAGGGGCACAGATACGCAGTATTTT.

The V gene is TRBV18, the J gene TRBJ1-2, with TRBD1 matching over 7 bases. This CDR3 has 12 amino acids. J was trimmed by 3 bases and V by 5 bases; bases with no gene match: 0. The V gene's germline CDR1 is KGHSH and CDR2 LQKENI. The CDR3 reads CASSTGDYGYTF. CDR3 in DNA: TGTGCCAGCTCAACAGGGGACTATGGCTACACCTTC.

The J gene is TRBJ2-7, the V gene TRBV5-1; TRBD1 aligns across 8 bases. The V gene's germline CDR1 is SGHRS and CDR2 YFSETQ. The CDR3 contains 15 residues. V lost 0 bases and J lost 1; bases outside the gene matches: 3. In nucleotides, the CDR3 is TGCGCCAGCAGCTTGGATACAGGGGGGTCCTACGAGCAGTACTTC. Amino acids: CASSLDTGGSYEQYF.

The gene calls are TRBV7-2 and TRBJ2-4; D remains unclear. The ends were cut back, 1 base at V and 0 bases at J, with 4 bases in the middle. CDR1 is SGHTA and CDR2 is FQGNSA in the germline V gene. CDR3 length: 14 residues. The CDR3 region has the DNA TGTGCCAGCAGCTTAGAAGTAGCCAAAAACATTCAGTACTTC. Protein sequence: CASSLEVAKNIQYF.

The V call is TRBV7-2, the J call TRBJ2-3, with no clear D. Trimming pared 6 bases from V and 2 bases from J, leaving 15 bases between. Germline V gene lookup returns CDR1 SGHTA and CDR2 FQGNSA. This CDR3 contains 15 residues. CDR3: CASSLSGPNTDTQYF. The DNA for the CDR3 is TGTGCCAGCAGTCTATCCGGTCCTAACACAGATACGCAGTATTTT.

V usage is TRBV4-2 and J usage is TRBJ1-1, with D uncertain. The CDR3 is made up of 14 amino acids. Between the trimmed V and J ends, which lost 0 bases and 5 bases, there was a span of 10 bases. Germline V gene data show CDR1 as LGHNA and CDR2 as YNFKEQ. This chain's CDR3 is CASSQDVGRTEAFF. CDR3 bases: TGTGCCAGCAGCCAAGACGTAGGGAGAACTGAAGCTTTCTTT.

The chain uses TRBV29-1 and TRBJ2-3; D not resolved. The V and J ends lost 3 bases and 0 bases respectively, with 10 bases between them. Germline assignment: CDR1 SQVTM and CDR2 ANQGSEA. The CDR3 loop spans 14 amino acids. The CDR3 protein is CSVDRAFSTDTQYF. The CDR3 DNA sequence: TGCAGCGTTGACCGGGCATTTAGCACAGATACGCAGTATTTT.

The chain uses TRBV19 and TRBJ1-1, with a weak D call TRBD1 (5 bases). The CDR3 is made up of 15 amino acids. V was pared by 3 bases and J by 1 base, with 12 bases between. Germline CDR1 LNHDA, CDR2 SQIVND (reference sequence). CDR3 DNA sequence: TGTGCCAGTAGTATTGGGAGGGGATGGAACACTGAAGCTTTCTTT. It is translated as CASSIGRGWNTEAFF.

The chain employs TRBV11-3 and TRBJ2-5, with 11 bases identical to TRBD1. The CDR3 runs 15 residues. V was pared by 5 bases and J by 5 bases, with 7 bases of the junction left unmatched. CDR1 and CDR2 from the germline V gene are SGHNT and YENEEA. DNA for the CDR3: TGTGCCAGCAGCCCAGGACAGGGGGCAGGGGAGACCCAGTACTTC. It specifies CASSPGQGAGETQYF.

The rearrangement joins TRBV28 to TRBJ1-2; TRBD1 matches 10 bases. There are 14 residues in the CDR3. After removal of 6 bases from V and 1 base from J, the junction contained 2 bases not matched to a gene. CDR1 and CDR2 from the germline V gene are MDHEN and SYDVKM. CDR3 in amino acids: CASSRDRGNYGYTF. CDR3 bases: TGTGCCAGCAGCCGGGACAGGGGTAACTATGGCTACACCTTC.

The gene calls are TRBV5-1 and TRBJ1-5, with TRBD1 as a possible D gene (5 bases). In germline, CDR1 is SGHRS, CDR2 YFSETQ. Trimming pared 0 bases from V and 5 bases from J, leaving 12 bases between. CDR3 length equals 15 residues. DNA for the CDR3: TGCGCCAGCAGCTTGGTCGGGGCCCCCCATCAGCCCCAGCATTTT. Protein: CASSLVGAPHQPQHF.

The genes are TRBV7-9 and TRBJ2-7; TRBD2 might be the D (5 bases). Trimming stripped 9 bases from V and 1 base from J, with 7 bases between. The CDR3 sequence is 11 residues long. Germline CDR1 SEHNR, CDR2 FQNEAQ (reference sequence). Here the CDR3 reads CASGESYEQYF. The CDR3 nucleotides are TGTGCCAGTGGGGAGTCCTACGAGCAGTACTTC.

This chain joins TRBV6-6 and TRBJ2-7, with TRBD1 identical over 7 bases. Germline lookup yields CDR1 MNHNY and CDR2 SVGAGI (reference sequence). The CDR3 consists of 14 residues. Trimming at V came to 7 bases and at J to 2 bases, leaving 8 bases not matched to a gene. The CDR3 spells CASTWDSFPYEQYF. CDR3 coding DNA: TGTGCCAGCACTTGGGACAGTTTCCCCTACGAGCAGTACTTC.

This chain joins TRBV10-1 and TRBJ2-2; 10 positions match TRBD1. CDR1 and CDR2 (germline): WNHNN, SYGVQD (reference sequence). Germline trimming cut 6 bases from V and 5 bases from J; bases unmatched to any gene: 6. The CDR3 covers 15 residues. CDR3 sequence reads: CASSSTGGITGELFF. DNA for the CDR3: TGCGCCAGCAGCTCGACAGGGGGCATTACCGGGGAGCTGTTTTTT.

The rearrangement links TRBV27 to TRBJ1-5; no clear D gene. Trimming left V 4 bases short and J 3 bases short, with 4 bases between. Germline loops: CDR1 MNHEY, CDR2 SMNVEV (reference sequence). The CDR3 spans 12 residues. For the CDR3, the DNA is TGTGCCAGCAGTTCCGCCAATCAGCCCCAGCATTTT. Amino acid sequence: CASSSANQPQHF.

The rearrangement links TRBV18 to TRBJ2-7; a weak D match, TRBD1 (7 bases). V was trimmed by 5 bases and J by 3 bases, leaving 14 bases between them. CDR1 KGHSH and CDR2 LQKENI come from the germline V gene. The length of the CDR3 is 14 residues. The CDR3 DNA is TGTGCCAGCTCAGCGGGACAGCCCTTCTACGAGCAGTACTTC. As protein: CASSAGQPFYEQYF.